The 26 T cell receptor beta chains listed next were all sequenced from one sample in a study of blood T cell repertoires in COVID-19. The assay was immunoSEQ multiplex PCR, and TCRdb's table has in-frame clones only and misses some. The sample carries about 150,000 clones, 75% to 90% recorded once. The sample was peripheral blood. The receptors were gathered from a young man with COVID-19, enrolled during active disease.

The DNA for the CDR3 is TGTGCCAGCAGCTTAAGTGGGACTGGGACCCAGTACTTC. It translates to CASSLSGTGTQYF. The rearrangement links TRBV7-8 to TRBJ2-5; D is possibly TRBD2 (6 bases). This CDR3 region has 13 residues. CDR1 is SGHVS and CDR2 is FQNEAQ in the germline V gene. The V and J ends lost 2 bases and 7 bases respectively, with 11 bases between them.

The chain joins TRBV30 to TRBJ1-1; TRBD1 might be the D (6 bases). Trimming removed 4 bases at V and 5 bases at J, with 14 bases between. Germline lookup yields CDR1 GTSNPN and CDR2 SVGIG (reference sequence). The CDR3 has 13 amino acids. CDR3 sequence reads: CAWKGQSATEAFF. The DNA of the CDR3 is TGTGCCTGGAAGGGACAATCAGCAACTGAAGCTTTCTTT.

The chain employs TRBV4-3 and TRBJ2-2; weak D call: TRBD2 (6 bases). CDR3 length: 15 amino acids. V was cut by 2 bases and J by 8 bases, with 15 bases left in between. The germline gives CDR1 LGHNA, CDR2 YSLEER. The CDR3 DNA is TGCGCCAGCAGCCAAAGCCGGGACTTCGATGGGGAGCTGTTTTTT. Translating gives CASSQSRDFDGELFF.

This clone was found once. The chain recombines TRBV28 with TRBJ2-1; 8 positions agree with TRBD2. Per germline, CDR1 MDHEN and CDR2 SYDVKM. This CDR3 has 16 amino acids. V lost 5 bases and J lost 3; bases outside the gene matches: 9. The CDR3 loop is CASSHLGREDYNEQFF. CDR3 nucleotide sequence: TGTGCCAGCAGTCACCTAGGGCGGGAGGACTACAATGAGCAGTTCTTC.

The rearrangement uses TRBV3-1 (or the pseudogene TRBV3-2) and TRBJ2-5; 7 bases match TRBD1. The CDR3 length is 19 residues. Trimming cost V 3 bases and J 0 bases; bases outside gene matches: 16. The germline V gene has CDR1 LGHDT and CDR2 YNNKEL (reference sequence). For the CDR3, the DNA is TGTGCCAGCAGCCAGAGGGACAGAGACCCAAGTGTGTACCAAGAGACCCAGTACTTC. Translating gives CASSQRDRDPSVYQETQYF.

The rearrangement joins TRBV2 to TRBJ1-1, with 10 bases that match TRBD1. V shed 6 bases and J 5 bases; nucleotides not matched to a gene: 9. CDR1 is SNHLY, CDR2 FYNNEI, per germline. This CDR3 has 15 amino acids. The CDR3 sequence is CASRNPGTGDTEAFF. In DNA form, the CDR3 reads TGTGCCAGCAGGAACCCCGGGACAGGGGATACTGAAGCTTTCTTT. The variable domain in full, with the rest retrieved from reference TRBV2 and TRBJ1-1, is EPEVTQTPSHQVTQMGQEVILRCVPISNHLYFYWYRQILGQKVEFLVSFYNNEISEKSEIFDDQFSVERPDGSNFTLKIRSTKLEDSAMYFCASRNPGTGDTEAFFGQGTRLTVV.

The chain links TRBV5-1 to TRBJ2-7; 11 nucleotides match TRBD2. The J segment lost 5 bases and the V segment lost 0 bases, leaving 4 bases of the junction unmatched. Germline V CDR1 and CDR2: SGHRS, YFSETQ. The CDR3 loop spans 15 amino acids. This CDR3 is CASSLGSGRADEQYF. Here the CDR3 DNA reads TGCGCCAGCAGCTTGGGTAGCGGGAGGGCCGACGAGCAGTACTTC. Full variable domain (missing parts from reference TRBV5-1 and TRBJ2-7): KAGVTQTPRYLIKTRGQQVTLSCSPISGHRSVSWYQQTPGQGLQFLFEYFSETQRNKGNFPGRFSGRQFSNSRSEMNVSTLELGDSALYLCASSLGSGRADEQYFGPGTRLTVT.

The chain carries TRBV19 and TRBJ2-3, with TRBD1 matching 7 bases. This CDR3 has 14 residues. The junction had 6 bases not matched to a gene; V was cut back by 4 bases and J by 5 bases. Looked up from germline, CDR1 is LNHDA and CDR2 is SQIVND (reference sequence). The CDR3 here is CASSKQGFGDTQYF. CDR3 in DNA: TGTGCCAGTAGTAAACAGGGGTTCGGAGATACGCAGTATTTT.

The chain links TRBV6-5 to TRBJ2-3; 7 nucleotides line up with TRBD2. Trimming took 8 bases from V and 6 from J; bases not matched to a gene: 5. This CDR3 has 12 amino acids. The germline V gene encodes CDR1 MNHEY and CDR2 SVGAGI. CDR3 sequence reads: CASRGDGDTQYF. The CDR3, as DNA: TGTGCCAGCCGGGGGGACGGGGATACGCAGTATTTT.

This clone was seen more than once but under ten times. The gene calls are TRBV4-3 and TRBJ1-2; D might be TRBD1 (6 bases). This CDR3 has 16 residues. Germline-derived CDR1 and CDR2 are LGHNA and YSLEER. The germline V and J ends were trimmed by 4 bases and 2 bases, with 17 bases remaining between them. CDR3 nucleotides: TGCGCCAGCAGCCTTTCGCGGGGGGCACAGAACTATGGCTACACCTTC. Encoded protein: CASSLSRGAQNYGYTF.

The CDR3 is CASSLVRARAFF. The CDR3 DNA is TGTGCCAGCAGCTTAGTACGTGCCAGGGCGTTCTTT. This chain links TRBV11-2 with TRBJ1-1; tentatively, D is TRBD1 (5 bases). V lost 1 base, J lost 14 bases, and 14 bases lay in between. The germline gives CDR1 SGHAT, CDR2 FQNNGV. The CDR3 is 12 residues long.

This chain's CDR3 is CASRPTSARPPYNEQFF. In nucleotides, the CDR3 is TGTGCCAGTAGACCAACTAGCGCTAGGCCGCCCTACAATGAGCAGTTCTTC. V and J are TRBV19 and TRBJ2-1; 7 bases are shared with TRBD2. Losses at the gene ends were 6 bases for V and 2 bases for J; bases not matched to a gene: 13. The germline V gene has CDR1 LNHDA and CDR2 SQIVND (reference sequence). The CDR3 extends over 17 amino acids.

The rearrangement joins TRBV24-1 to TRBJ2-3; TRBD2 matches at 7 bases. CDR3 length equals 17 residues. The V gene end was trimmed by 6 bases and the J gene end by 2 bases; junction bases not matched to a gene: 13. Germline CDR1 reads KGHDR; CDR2 reads SFDVKD. CDR3 residues: CATSPSGLAEATDTQYF. CDR3 DNA: TGTGCCACCAGTCCCTCTGGTCTAGCGGAGGCCACAGATACGCAGTATTTT.

The chain has TRBV6-2 or TRBV6-3 and TRBJ1-5; 8 bases are a match to TRBD1. The trim removed 4 bases at V and 2 bases at J, leaving 7 bases unmatched. Germline values: CDR1 MNHEY, CDR2 SVGEGT. The CDR3 length is 16 residues. The CDR3 reads CASSWDRSGGNQPQHF. The CDR3, as DNA: TGTGCCAGCAGTTGGGACAGGTCCGGGGGCAATCAGCCCCAGCATTTT.

This chain uses TRBV27 with TRBJ2-7; the match to TRBD1 covers 9 bases. The CDR3 is 14 residues long. Per germline, CDR1 MNHEY and CDR2 SMNVEV (reference sequence). Germline trimming cut 5 bases from V and 4 bases from J; bases unmatched to any gene: 6. The CDR3 loop is CASSLDRGKYEQYF. CDR3 nucleotides: TGTGCCAGCAGTCTCGACAGGGGGAAGTACGAGCAGTACTTC.

The chain carries TRBV14 and TRBJ2-2, with D possibly TRBD1 on 6 matching bases. Trimming took off 4 bases at V and 13 bases at J, with 16 bases between the two ends. Germline CDR1 reads SGHDN; CDR2 reads FVKESK. The CDR3 spans 13 residues. The chain's CDR3 is CASSRAGSRGLFF. As DNA, the CDR3 is TGTGCCAGCAGCCGGGCAGGGTCCAGGGGGCTGTTTTTT.

The chain links TRBV19 to TRBJ1-5; D gene uncertain. Germline V gene data show CDR1 as LNHDA and CDR2 as SQIVND (reference sequence). The CDR3 covers 14 residues. Trimming left V 4 bases short and J 4 bases short, with 11 bases between. CDR3 amino acids: CASSSPPENQPQHF. The CDR3 DNA is TGTGCCAGTAGTAGCCCTCCGGAGAATCAGCCCCAGCATTTT.

The chain has TRBV19 and TRBJ1-1; D gene unclear. The CDR3 totals 16 residues. Trimming cost V 4 bases and J 1 base, with 16 bases left between them. Per the germline V gene, CDR1 is LNHDA and CDR2 is SQIVND (reference sequence). CDR3 DNA: TGTGCCAGTAGTACTCTATCGGAGGTTGAGAACACTGAAGCTTTCTTT. Protein product: CASSTLSEVENTEAFF.

The CDR3 nucleotides read TGTGCCAGTAGTGCGGATTTGAACACTGAAGCTTTCTTT. This codes for CASSADLNTEAFF. The V call is TRBV19, the J call TRBJ1-1; no firm D call. V lost 5 bases, J lost 0 bases, and 7 bases lay in between. CDR1 and CDR2 (germline): LNHDA, SQIVND (reference sequence). The CDR3 sequence is 13 residues long.

The rearrangement links TRBV19 to TRBJ2-7; the D gene is possibly TRBD1 (5 bases). Per germline, CDR1 LNHDA and CDR2 SQIVND (reference sequence). V was clipped by 5 bases and J by 2 bases, with 10 bases between them. This CDR3 region has 13 residues. The CDR3 loop reads CASSEGHPYEQYF. For the CDR3, the DNA is TGTGCCAGTAGTGAAGGACATCCCTACGAGCAGTACTTC.

The CDR3, as DNA: TGTGCCAGCAGCCCAAACGAGCGGGAGTTAATCGGGGAGCTGTTTTTT. Its translation is CASSPNERELIGELFF. This chain connects TRBV4-2 to TRBJ2-2; 8 bases map to TRBD2. Germline V gene sequence: CDR1 LGHNA, CDR2 YNFKEQ. V dropped 4 bases and J dropped 7; count of bases not matched to a gene: 11. This CDR3 is 16 amino acids long.

This clone was picked up one time. V is TRBV7-2 and J is TRBJ1-2; D unresolved. From germline, CDR1 is SGHTA and CDR2 FQGNSA. V lost 5 bases and J 1 base, leaving 20 bases between the germline ends. The CDR3 length is 17 residues. The CDR3 loop is CASSSRGQSVVNYGYTF. The CDR3 bases are TGTGCCAGCAGCAGTAGAGGTCAATCGGTCGTTAACTATGGCTACACCTTC.

This rearrangement joins TRBV6-5 to TRBJ1-4, with TRBD1 identical over 7 bases. V lost 5 bases to trimming and J lost 8 bases; unmatched junction nucleotides: 8. CDR1 is MNHEY and CDR2 is SVGAGI in the germline V gene. This CDR3 contains 14 residues. The CDR3, as DNA: TGTGCCAGCAGTAACAGGGGTCTAGGGGAAAAACTGTTTTTT. It is translated as CASSNRGLGEKLFF.

The chain combines TRBV28 with TRBJ2-5; TRBD2 is a possible D gene (7 bases). The germline gives CDR1 MDHEN, CDR2 SYDVKM. The CDR3 contains 14 residues. V was pared by 8 bases and J by 4 bases, with 17 bases between. The CDR3 sequence is CASSFRGARETQYF. Written as DNA, the CDR3 is TGTGCCAGCTCCTTCCGGGGGGCACGAGAGACCCAGTACTTC.

The sample holds one count of this clone. The DNA for the CDR3 is TGTGCCAGCAGCACCCTCACTAGCGGGCAATACAATGAGCAGTTCTTC. It encodes CASSTLTSGQYNEQFF. The chain couples TRBV21-1 to TRBJ2-1; the D segment call TRBD2 is taken from the table without a DNA check. TRBV21-1 constitutes a pseudogene. This CDR3 comprises 16 residues.

This chain connects TRBV5-1 to TRBJ2-5; TRBD1 matches at 7 bases. Trimming removed 4 bases from V and 5 bases from J; junction bases left unmatched: 5. This CDR3 spans 13 amino acids. Germline CDR1 and CDR2: SGHRS and YFSETQ. CDR3 loop: CASSEGGWETQYF. The CDR3 DNA is TGCGCCAGCAGCGAAGGGGGCTGGGAGACCCAGTACTTC.